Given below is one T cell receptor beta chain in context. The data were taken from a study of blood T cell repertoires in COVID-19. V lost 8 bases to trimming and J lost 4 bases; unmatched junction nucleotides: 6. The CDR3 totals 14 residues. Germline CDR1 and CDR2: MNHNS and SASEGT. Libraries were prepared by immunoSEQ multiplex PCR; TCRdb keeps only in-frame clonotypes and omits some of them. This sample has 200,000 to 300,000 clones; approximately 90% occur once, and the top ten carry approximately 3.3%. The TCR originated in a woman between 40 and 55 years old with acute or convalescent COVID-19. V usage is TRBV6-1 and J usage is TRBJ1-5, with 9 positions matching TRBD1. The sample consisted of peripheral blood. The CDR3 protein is CASLQTGGNQPQHF. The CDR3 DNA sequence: TGTGCCAGCCTACAGACAGGGGGTAATCAGCCCCAGCATTTT.